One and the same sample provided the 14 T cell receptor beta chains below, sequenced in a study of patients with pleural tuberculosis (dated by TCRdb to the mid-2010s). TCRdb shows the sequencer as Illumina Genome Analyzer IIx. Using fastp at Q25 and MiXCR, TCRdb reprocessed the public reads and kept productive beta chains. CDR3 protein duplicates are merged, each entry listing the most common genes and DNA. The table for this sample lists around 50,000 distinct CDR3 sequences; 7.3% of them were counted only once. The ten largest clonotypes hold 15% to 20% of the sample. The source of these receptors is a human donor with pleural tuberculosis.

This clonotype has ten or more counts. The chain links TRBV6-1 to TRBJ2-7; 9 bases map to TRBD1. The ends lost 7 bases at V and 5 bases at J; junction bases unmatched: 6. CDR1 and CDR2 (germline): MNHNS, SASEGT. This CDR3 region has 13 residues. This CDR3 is CASTTGGFDEQYF. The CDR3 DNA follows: TGTGCCAGCACTACAGGGGGCTTCGACGAGCAGTACTTC.

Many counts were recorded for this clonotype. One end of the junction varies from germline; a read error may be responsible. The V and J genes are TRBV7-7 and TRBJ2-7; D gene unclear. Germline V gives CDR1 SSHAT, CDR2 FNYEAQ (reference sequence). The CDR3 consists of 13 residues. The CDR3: CASSLGPLGEQYF. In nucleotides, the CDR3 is TGTGCTAGCAGCTTAGGTCCGCTGGGAGAGCAGTACTTC.

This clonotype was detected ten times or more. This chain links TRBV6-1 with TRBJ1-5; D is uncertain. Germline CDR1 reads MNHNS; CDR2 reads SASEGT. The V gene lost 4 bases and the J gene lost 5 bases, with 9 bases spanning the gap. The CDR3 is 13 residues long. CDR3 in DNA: TGTGCCAGCAGTGTGGAGGAGGATCAGCCCCAGCATTTT. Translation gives CASSVEEDQPQHF.

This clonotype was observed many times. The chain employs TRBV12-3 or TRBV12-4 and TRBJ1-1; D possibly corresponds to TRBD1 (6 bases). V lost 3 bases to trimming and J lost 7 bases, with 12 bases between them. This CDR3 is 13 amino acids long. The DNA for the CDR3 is TGTGCCAGCAGTTTTGGGGGGCTCAATGAAGCTTTCTTT. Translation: CASSFGGLNEAFF.

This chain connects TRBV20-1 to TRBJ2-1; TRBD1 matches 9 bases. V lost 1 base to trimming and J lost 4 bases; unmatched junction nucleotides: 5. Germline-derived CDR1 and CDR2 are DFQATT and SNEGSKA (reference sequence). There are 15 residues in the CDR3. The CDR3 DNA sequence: TGCAGTGCTAGAGGGGGGACAGGGCTTTACAATGAGCAGTTCTTC. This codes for CSARGGTGLYNEQFF.

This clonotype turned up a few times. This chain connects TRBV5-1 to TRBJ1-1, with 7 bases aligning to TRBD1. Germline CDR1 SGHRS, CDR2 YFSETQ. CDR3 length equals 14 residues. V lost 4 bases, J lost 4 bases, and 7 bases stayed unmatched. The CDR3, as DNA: TGCGCCAGCAGCGAGGGGGCTCGGGGCACTGAAGCTTTCTTT. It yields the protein CASSEGARGTEAFF.

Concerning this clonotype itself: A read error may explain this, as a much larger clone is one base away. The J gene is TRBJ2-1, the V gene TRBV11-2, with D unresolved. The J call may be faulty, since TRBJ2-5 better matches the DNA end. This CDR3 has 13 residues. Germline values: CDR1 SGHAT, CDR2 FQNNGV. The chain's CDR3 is CASSLKLKETQYF. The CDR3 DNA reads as TGTGCCAGCAGCCTAAAACTTAAGGAGACCCAGTACTTC.

The CDR3 loop reads CASSLGGGTYNEQFF. CDR3 in DNA: TGTGCCAGCAGCTTGGGAGGCGGAACCTACAATGAGCAGTTCTTC. This chain uses TRBV5-4 with TRBJ2-1; D gene uncertain. CDR1 and CDR2 from the germline V gene are SGHNT and YYREEE (reference sequence). The CDR3 covers 15 residues. Trimming cost V 0 bases and J 2 bases, with 9 bases left between them.

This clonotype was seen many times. CDR3 DNA sequence: TGTGCCACCAGTGATTTGAGAGAGCAGTTCTTC. Translated, it gives CATSDLREQFF. This chain connects TRBV24-1 to TRBJ2-1; D not resolved. CDR1 and CDR2 from the germline V gene are KGHDR and SFDVKD. The CDR3 spans 11 residues. V gave up 0 bases and J gave up 10 bases, with 3 bases separating them.

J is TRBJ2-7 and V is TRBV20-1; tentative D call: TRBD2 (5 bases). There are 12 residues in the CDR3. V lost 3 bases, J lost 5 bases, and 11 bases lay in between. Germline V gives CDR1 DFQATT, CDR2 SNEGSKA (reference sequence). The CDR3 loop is CSASPLTNEQYV. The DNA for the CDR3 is TGCAGTGCTAGTCCCCTGACTAACGAGCAGTACGTC.

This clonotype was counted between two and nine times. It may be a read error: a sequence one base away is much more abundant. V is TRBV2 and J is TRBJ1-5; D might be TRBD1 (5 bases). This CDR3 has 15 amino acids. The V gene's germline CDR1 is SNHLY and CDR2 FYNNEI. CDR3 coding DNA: TGTGCCAGCAGTGAACTGACAGCTGGCAATCAGCCCCGGCATTTT. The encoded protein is CASSELTAGNQPRHF.

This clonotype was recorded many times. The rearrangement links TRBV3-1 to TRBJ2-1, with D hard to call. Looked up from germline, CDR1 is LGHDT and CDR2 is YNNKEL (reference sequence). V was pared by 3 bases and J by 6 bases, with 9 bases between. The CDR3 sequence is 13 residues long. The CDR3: CASSQGISNEQFF. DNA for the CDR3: TGTGCCAGCAGCCAGGGAATCAGCAATGAGCAGTTCTTC.

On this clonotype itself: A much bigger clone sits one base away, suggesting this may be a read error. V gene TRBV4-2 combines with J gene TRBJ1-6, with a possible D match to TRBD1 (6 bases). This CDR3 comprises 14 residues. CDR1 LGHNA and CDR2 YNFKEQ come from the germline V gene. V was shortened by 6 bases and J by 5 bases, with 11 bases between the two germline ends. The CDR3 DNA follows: TGTGCCAGCAGTCGAGGACAGCATAATTCACCCCTCCACTTT. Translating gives CASSRGQHNSPLHF.

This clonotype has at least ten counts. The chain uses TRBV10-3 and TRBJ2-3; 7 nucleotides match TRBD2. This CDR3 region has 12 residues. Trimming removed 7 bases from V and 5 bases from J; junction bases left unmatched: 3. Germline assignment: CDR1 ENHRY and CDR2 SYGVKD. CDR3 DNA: TGTGCCATCACTGGGGGGGAAGATACGCAGTATTTT. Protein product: CAITGGEDTQYF.